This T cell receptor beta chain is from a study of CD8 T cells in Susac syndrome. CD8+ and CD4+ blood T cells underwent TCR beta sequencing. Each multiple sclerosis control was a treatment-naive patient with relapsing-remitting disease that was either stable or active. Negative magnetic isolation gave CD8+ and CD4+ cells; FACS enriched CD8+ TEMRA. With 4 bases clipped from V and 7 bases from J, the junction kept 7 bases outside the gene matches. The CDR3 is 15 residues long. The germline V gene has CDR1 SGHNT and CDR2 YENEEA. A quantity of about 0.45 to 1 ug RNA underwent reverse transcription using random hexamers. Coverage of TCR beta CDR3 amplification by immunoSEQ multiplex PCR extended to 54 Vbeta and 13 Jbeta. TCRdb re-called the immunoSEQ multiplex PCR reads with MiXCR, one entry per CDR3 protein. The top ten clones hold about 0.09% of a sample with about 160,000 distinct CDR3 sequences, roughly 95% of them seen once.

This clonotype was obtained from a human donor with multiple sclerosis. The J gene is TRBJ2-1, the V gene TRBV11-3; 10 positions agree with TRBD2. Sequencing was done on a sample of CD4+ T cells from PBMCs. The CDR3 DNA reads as TGTGCCAGCAGCTCCTCTAGCGGGAGTTTAAATGAGCAGTTCTTC. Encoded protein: CASSSSSGSLNEQFF. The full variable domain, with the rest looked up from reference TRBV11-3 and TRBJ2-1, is EAGVVQSPRYKIIEKKQPVAFWCNPISGHNTLYWYLQNLGQGPELLIRYENEEAVDDSQLPKDRFSAERLKGVDSTLKIQPAELGDSAVYLCASSSSSGSLNEQFFGPGTRLTVL.